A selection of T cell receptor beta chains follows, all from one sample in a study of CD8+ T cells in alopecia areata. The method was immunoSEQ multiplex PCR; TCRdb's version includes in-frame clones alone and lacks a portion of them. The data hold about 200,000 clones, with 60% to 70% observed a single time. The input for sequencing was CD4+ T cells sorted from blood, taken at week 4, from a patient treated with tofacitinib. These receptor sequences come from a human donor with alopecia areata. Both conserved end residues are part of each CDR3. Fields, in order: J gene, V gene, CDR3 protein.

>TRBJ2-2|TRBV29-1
CSGRDTGELFF
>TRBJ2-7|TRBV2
CASSAEGFGGHYEQYF
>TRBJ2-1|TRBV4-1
CASSPVGTSGNNEQFF
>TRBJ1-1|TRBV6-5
CATLAWGTEAFF
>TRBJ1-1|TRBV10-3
CAISGDSQGNTEAFF
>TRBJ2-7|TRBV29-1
CSVEETYEQYF
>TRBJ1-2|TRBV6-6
CASSYSRQGDYGYTF
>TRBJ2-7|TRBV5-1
CASSWTSGRTYEQYF
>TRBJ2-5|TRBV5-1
CASSLVSQKETQYF
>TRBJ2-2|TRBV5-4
CASNPGQKGNGELFF
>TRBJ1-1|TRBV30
CAWSPGLPNTEAFF
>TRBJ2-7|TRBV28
CASSFWQVDYEQYF
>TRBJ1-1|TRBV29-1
CSALRPLNTEAFF
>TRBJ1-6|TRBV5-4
CASSLEANSPLHF
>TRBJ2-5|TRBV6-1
CASSKGPEREETQYF
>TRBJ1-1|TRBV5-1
CASSLAAANTEAFF
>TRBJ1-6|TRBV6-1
CASIVDPNSPLHF
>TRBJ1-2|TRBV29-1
CSVGSPGDYGYTF
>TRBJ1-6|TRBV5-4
CASSLEGTNSPLHF
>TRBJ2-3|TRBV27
CASSAGGRGAQYF
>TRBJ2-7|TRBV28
CASSLSGYEQYF
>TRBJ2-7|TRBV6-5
CASRTGQGRSEQYF
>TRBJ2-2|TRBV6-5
CASRRQGGTGELFF
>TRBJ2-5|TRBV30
CAWSEDRQETQYF
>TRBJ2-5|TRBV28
CASIKPRGAGETQYF
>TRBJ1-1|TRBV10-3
CAISDGRGTNTEAFF
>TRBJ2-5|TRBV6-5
CASSSPGQGQETQYF
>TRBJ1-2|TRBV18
CASSPQGNYGYTF
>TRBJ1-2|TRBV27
CASSSGSYGYTF
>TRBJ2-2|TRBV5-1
CASSPDPTSGELFF
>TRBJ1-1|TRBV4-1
CASSKQGLNTEAFF
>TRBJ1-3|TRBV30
CAWSVGSAGNTIYF
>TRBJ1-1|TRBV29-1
CTTHDGNTEAFF
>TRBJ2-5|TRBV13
CASSSRLASMQETQYF
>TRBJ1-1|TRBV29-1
CSGDSQPEAFF
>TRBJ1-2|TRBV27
CASSSRASYGYTF
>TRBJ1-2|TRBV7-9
CASSWTKGTADRGYTF
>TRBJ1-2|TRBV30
CAWSSVPNGYTF
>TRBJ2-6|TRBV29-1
CSVEGGSGANVLTF
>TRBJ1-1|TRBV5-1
CASSLGPAGNTEAFF
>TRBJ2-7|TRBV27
CASWSGGHVEQYF
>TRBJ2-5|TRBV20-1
CSVSLGKTQYF
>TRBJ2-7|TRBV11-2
CASSHPQGASYEQYF
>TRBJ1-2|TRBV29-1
CSVEPPDKGGYTF
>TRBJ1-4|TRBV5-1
CASSLGTLEKLFF
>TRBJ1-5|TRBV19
CASSGDISNQPQHF
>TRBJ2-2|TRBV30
CAWTAPGGSNTGELFF
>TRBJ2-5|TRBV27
CASSFPGRGETQYF
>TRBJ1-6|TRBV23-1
CASARRGGVPPLHF
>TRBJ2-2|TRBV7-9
CASSPSVITGELFF
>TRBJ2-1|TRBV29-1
CSVLGLAGSYNEQFF
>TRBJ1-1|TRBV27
CASSVQGRTEAFF
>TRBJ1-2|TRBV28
CASSAPGQGIGGYTF
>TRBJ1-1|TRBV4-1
CASSHGTMMNTEAFF
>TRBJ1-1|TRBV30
CAWGQGGTEAFF